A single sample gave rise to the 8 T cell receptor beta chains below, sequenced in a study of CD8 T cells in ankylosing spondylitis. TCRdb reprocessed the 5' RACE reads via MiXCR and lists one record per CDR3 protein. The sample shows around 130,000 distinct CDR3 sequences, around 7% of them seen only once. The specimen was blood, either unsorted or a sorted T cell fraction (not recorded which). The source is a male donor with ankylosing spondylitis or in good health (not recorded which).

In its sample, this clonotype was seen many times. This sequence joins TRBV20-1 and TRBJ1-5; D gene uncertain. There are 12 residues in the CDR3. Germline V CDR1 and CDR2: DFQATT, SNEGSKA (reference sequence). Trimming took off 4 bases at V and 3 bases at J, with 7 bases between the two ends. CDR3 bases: TGCAGTGCTAAACAGCCCAATCAGCCCCAGCATTTT. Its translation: CSAKQPNQPQHF.

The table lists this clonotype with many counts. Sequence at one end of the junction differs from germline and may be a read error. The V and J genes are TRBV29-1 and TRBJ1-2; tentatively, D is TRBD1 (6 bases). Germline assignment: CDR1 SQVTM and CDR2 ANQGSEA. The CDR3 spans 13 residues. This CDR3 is CSVEEGDLYGYTF. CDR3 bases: TGCAGCGTAGAAGAGGGGGACCTCTATGGCTACACCTTC.

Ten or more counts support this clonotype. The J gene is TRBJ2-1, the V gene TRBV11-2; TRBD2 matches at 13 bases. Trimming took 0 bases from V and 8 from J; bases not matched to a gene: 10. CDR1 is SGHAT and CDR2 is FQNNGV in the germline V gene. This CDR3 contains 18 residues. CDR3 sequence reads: CASSLDHPGLAGLYEQFF. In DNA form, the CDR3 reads TGTGCCAGCAGCTTAGATCATCCGGGACTAGCGGGGTTGTATGAGCAGTTCTTC.

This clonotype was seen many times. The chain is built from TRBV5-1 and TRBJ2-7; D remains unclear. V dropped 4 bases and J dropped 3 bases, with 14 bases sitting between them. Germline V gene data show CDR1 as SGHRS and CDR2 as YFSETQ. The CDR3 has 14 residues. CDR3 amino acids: CASSPQTDNYEQYF. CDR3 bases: TGCGCCAGCAGCCCCCAGACGGATAACTACGAGCAGTACTTC.

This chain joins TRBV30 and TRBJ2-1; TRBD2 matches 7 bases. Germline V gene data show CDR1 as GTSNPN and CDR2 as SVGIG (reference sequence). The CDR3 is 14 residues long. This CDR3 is CAEQGAGVYNEQFF. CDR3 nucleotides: TGTGCTGAACAAGGCGCGGGAGTTTACAATGAGCAGTTCTTC.

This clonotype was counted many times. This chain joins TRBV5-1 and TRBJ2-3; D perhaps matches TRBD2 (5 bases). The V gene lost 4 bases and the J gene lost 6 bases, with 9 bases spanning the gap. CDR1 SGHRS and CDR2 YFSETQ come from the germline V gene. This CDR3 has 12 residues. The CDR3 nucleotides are TGCGCCAGCAGCGGACGGAGGGATACGCAGTATTTT. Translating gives CASSGRRDTQYF.

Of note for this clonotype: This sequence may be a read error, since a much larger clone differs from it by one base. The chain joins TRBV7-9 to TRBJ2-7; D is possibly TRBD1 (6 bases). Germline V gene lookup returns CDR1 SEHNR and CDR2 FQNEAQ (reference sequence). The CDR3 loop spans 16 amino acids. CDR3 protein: CASSLGGTLSSYEQSF. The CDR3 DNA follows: TGTGCCAGCAGCTTAGGAGGGACACTAAGCTCCTACGAGCAGTCCTTC. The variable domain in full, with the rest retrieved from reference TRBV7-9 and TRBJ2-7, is DTGVSQNPRHKITKRGQNVTFRCDPISEHNRLYWYRQTLGQGPEFLTYFQNEAQLEKSRLLSDRFSAERPKGSFSTLEIQRTEQGDSAMYLCASSLGGTLSSYEQSFGPGTRLTVT.

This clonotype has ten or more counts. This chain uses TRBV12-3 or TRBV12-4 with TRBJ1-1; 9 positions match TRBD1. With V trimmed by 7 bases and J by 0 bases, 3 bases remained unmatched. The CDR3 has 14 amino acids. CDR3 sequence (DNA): TGTGCCAGCAACCACAGGGGGCTGAACACTGAAGCTTTCTTT. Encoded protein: CASNHRGLNTEAFF.